A selection of T cell receptor beta chains follows, all from one sample in a study of blood T cell repertoires in COVID-19. Method: immunoSEQ multiplex PCR; TCRdb's copy keeps in-frame clones and lacks some. This table has about 370,000 clones, roughly nine tenths appearing once. The sequencing input was peripheral blood. The receptors were sampled from a woman aged 25-40 years with COVID-19, enrolled during active disease. Each CDR3 is given with its conserved first and last residue. Each record gives: CDR3 length, clone size, V gene, D gene, J gene, CDR3 protein, CDR3 DNA. D genes are given only for firm matches. The listing skips clone size in some rows; elsewhere it reads once, few, many or a size class.

length: 15
size: .
V: TRBV5-1
D: TRBD1
J: TRBJ1-2
CDR3: CASSLGGQGARGYTF
DNA: TGCGCCAGCAGCTTGGGGGGACAGGGTGCGCGTGGCTACACCTTC

length: 13
size: .
V: TRBV5-1
D: .
J: TRBJ1-5
CDR3: CASSFNSNQPQHF
DNA: TGCGCCAGCAGCTTCAATAGCAATCAGCCCCAGCATTTT

length: 13
size: .
V: TRBV6-4
D: .
J: TRBJ1-5
CDR3: CASSSDTNQPQHF
DNA: TGTGCCAGCAGCTCGGACACCAATCAGCCCCAGCATTTT

length: 15
size: .
V: TRBV5-4
D: TRBD2
J: TRBJ2-1
CDR3: CASSLGGLAENEQFF
DNA: TGTGCCAGCAGCTTGGGGGGACTAGCGGAAAATGAGCAGTTCTTC

length: 15
size: .
V: TRBV5-6
D: .
J: TRBJ1-5
CDR3: CASSSAGLGNQPQHF
DNA: TGTGCCAGCAGCTCCGCGGGGTTGGGCAATCAGCCCCAGCATTTT

length: 17
size: .
V: TRBV5-4
D: TRBD2
J: TRBJ2-3
CDR3: CASSLVPLRGTSDTQYF
DNA: TGTGCCAGCAGCTTGGTCCCTCTGCGGGGGACCTCAGATACGCAGTATTTT

length: 12
size: .
V: TRBV7-9
D: .
J: TRBJ2-5
CDR3: CASSSPRQPQYF
DNA: TGTGCCAGCAGCTCTCCTCGACAACCCCAGTACTTC

length: 15
size: .
V: TRBV5-6
D: TRBD2
J: TRBJ2-3
CDR3: CASSLTSGAQDTQYF
DNA: TGTGCCAGCAGCTTGACTAGCGGGGCTCAGGATACGCAGTATTTT

length: 15
size: .
V: TRBV4-1
D: TRBD1
J: TRBJ1-2
CDR3: CASSQHGTAVEGYTF
DNA: TGCGCCAGCAGCCAACACGGGACAGCGGTGGAAGGCTACACCTTC

length: 14
size: .
V: TRBV28
D: TRBD2
J: TRBJ2-7
CDR3: CASRPRTSAGEQYF
DNA: TGTGCCAGCAGACCACGGACTAGCGCGGGCGAGCAGTACTTC

length: 13
size: .
V: TRBV28
D: .
J: TRBJ2-6
CDR3: CASTSPGANVLTF
DNA: TGTGCCAGCACCAGTCCTGGGGCCAACGTCCTGACTTTC

length: 15
size: .
V: TRBV14
D: TRBD1
J: TRBJ1-6
CDR3: CASSTGTVYNSPLHF
DNA: TGTGCCAGCAGCACTGGGACAGTCTATAATTCACCCCTCCACTTT

length: 16
size: .
V: TRBV28
D: TRBD2
J: TRBJ2-7
CDR3: CASSSPSSGGTYEQYF
DNA: TGTGCCAGCAGTTCGCCCTCATCGGGGGGAACCTACGAGCAGTACTTC

length: 12
size: .
V: TRBV21-1
D: .
J: TRBJ1-2
CDR3: CANQTGLRGYTF
DNA: TGTGCCAACCAGACAGGCTTGAGGGGCTACACCTTC

length: 15
size: .
V: TRBV7-9
D: TRBD2
J: TRBJ2-5
CDR3: CASSQSGRRTGEKYF
DNA: TGTGCCAGCAGCCAGAGCGGGAGGCGTACGGGGGAGAAGTACTTC

length: 16
size: .
V: TRBV29-1
D: TRBD1
J: TRBJ2-7
CDR3: CSVEEGTGLIQDEQYF
DNA: TGCAGCGTTGAAGAAGGGACAGGCCTGATACAGGACGAGCAGTACTTC

length: 14
size: .
V: TRBV19
D: .
J: TRBJ2-5
CDR3: CASSSLDRGETQYF
DNA: TGTGCCAGTAGTTCCCTGGACAGAGGGGAGACCCAGTACTTC

length: 15
size: .
V: TRBV5-1
D: .
J: TRBJ2-5
CDR3: CASSLGQGREETQYF
DNA: TGCGCCAGCAGCTTGGGGCAGGGGCGGGAAGAGACCCAGTACTTC

length: 15
size: .
V: TRBV3-1/TRBV3-2
D: .
J: TRBJ2-1
CDR3: CASSQGGPSYNEQFF
DNA: TGTGCCAGCAGCCAAGGGGGGCCCTCCTACAATGAGCAGTTCTTC

length: 13
size: .
V: TRBV6-2/TRBV6-3
D: .
J: TRBJ1-1
CDR3: CASSLTMATEAFF
DNA: TGTGCCAGTAGCCTCACCATGGCCACTGAAGCTTTCTTT

length: 16
size: few
V: TRBV27
D: .
J: TRBJ2-1
CDR3: CASNTNRASSYNEQFF
DNA: TGTGCCAGCAATACAAACAGGGCTAGCTCCTACAATGAGCAGTTCTTC

length: 15
size: .
V: TRBV6-5
D: TRBD1
J: TRBJ1-5
CDR3: CASSYLLDREGAQHF
DNA: TGTGCCAGCAGTTACCTCCTCGACAGGGAAGGCGCCCAGCATTTT

length: 15
size: .
V: TRBV7-2
D: TRBD1
J: TRBJ1-2
CDR3: CASSLDSGGTYGYTF
DNA: TGTGCCAGCAGCTTAGATTCAGGGGGAACCTATGGCTACACCTTC

length: 17
size: few
V: TRBV27
D: TRBD2
J: TRBJ2-2
CDR3: CASSLTLSGRATGELFF
DNA: TGTGCCAGCAGTTTAACCCTAAGCGGGAGGGCCACCGGGGAGCTGTTTTTT

length: 15
size: once
V: TRBV28
D: TRBD1
J: TRBJ1-6
CDR3: CASSFRQGQDSPLHF
DNA: TGTGCCAGCAGTTTCCGACAGGGACAAGATTCACCCCTCCACTTT

length: 14
size: .
V: TRBV3-1/TRBV3-2
D: .
J: TRBJ2-7
CDR3: CASSHEAGQSEQYF
DNA: TGTGCCAGCAGCCACGAAGCGGGCCAGAGTGAGCAGTACTTC

length: 15
size: .
V: TRBV2
D: TRBD1
J: TRBJ2-3
CDR3: CASSEVGDSRNTQYF
DNA: TGTGCCAGCAGTGAAGTAGGGGACAGTCGAAATACGCAGTATTTT

length: 13
size: .
V: TRBV9
D: TRBD1
J: TRBJ1-2
CDR3: CASSVRQGDGYTF
DNA: TGTGCCAGCAGCGTAAGACAGGGAGATGGCTACACCTTC

length: 17
size: .
V: TRBV5-4
D: TRBD1
J: TRBJ2-2
CDR3: CASSRSTGAPLKGELFF
DNA: TGTGCCAGCAGCCGTAGTACAGGGGCCCCCCTAAAGGGGGAGCTGTTTTTT

length: 15
size: .
V: TRBV5-1
D: .
J: TRBJ2-1
CDR3: CASSQDPTGNNEQFF
DNA: TGCGCCAGCAGCCAGGACCCAACAGGGAACAATGAGCAGTTCTTC

length: 15
size: medium-sized
V: TRBV7-8
D: TRBD2
J: TRBJ2-3
CDR3: CASSPERGGRDTQYF
DNA: TGTGCCAGCAGCCCAGAGCGGGGGGGCAGAGATACGCAGTATTTT

length: 15
size: .
V: TRBV27
D: .
J: TRBJ2-1
CDR3: CASSLAGVSYNEQFF
DNA: TGTGCCAGCAGTTTGGCAGGGGTTTCCTACAATGAGCAGTTCTTC

length: 15
size: .
V: TRBV6-4
D: .
J: TRBJ2-3
CDR3: CASSQSSGSTDTQYF
DNA: TGTGCCAGCAGTCAAAGCAGCGGGTCCACAGATACGCAGTATTTT

length: 15
size: .
V: TRBV19
D: .
J: TRBJ1-1
CDR3: CATRLAYTSYTEAFF
DNA: TGTGCCACACGCTTAGCTTACACTTCTTACACTGAAGCTTTCTTT

length: 19
size: .
V: TRBV6-2/TRBV6-3
D: .
J: TRBJ2-4
CDR3: CASSYSPSGTPGAKNIQYF
DNA: TGTGCCAGCAGTTATTCCCCTTCCGGGACTCCGGGGGCCAAAAACATTCAGTACTTC

length: 14
size: .
V: TRBV10-3
D: .
J: TRBJ1-2
CDR3: CAISLRGGGHGYTF
DNA: TGTGCCATCTCCCTCCGAGGGGGGGGGCATGGCTACACCTTC

length: 17
size: .
V: TRBV5-6
D: TRBD1
J: TRBJ2-5
CDR3: CASSLGGTGRTQETQYF
DNA: TGTGCCAGCAGCTTGGGTGGGACAGGGCGAACACAAGAGACCCAGTACTTC

length: 14
size: .
V: TRBV29-1
D: TRBD2
J: TRBJ2-1
CDR3: CSVESGSAYNEQFF
DNA: TGCAGCGTTGAAAGCGGGAGCGCCTACAATGAGCAGTTCTTC

length: 16
size: .
V: TRBV10-2
D: .
J: TRBJ1-6
CDR3: CASSSGQTLYNSPLHF
DNA: TGCGCCAGCAGTAGTGGACAGACCCTCTATAATTCACCCCTCCACTTT

length: 13
size: .
V: TRBV12-3/TRBV12-4
D: .
J: TRBJ2-7
CDR3: CASSFDRVSEQYF
DNA: TGTGCCAGCAGTTTCGACAGAGTAAGCGAGCAGTACTTC

length: 16
size: once
V: TRBV7-9
D: TRBD1
J: TRBJ1-3
CDR3: CASSPPGRGLGNTIYF
DNA: TGTGCCAGCAGCCCCCCGGGCAGGGGGCTTGGAAACACCATATATTTT

length: 17
size: .
V: TRBV27
D: TRBD1
J: TRBJ1-1
CDR3: CASSFRDRGSRGTEAFF
DNA: TGTGCCAGCAGTTTTCGGGACAGGGGGTCCCGGGGCACTGAAGCTTTCTTT

length: 13
size: .
V: TRBV28
D: .
J: TRBJ2-5
CDR3: CASRADIVKTQYF
DNA: TGTGCCAGCAGGGCCGACATAGTAAAGACCCAGTACTTC

length: 18
size: .
V: TRBV4-3
D: TRBD1
J: TRBJ2-2
CDR3: CASSQDWTGPANTGELFF
DNA: TGCGCCAGCAGCCAAGATTGGACAGGGCCCGCGAACACCGGGGAGCTGTTTTTT

length: 17
size: .
V: TRBV2
D: TRBD2
J: TRBJ2-1
CDR3: CASSAKQRDYLIDEQFF
DNA: TGTGCCAGCAGTGCCAAACAACGGGACTATCTGATCGATGAGCAGTTCTTC

length: 14
size: .
V: TRBV5-6
D: .
J: TRBJ2-5
CDR3: CASSRDRLEETQYF
DNA: TGTGCCAGCAGCAGAGACAGGCTAGAAGAGACCCAGTACTTC

length: 12
size: .
V: TRBV7-2
D: TRBD2
J: TRBJ2-3
CDR3: CASSLASGRRYF
DNA: TGTGCCAGCAGCTTAGCTAGCGGGAGAAGGTATTTT

length: 15
size: .
V: TRBV11-2
D: TRBD1
J: TRBJ1-2
CDR3: CASRKQGALDHGYTF
DNA: TGTGCCAGCAGAAAACAGGGGGCACTTGATCATGGCTACACCTTC

length: 16
size: .
V: TRBV5-1
D: TRBD2
J: TRBJ2-5
CDR3: CASTITTSGRGETQYF
DNA: TGCGCCAGCACCATCACGACGAGCGGGAGAGGAGAGACCCAGTACTTC

length: 16
size: .
V: TRBV7-6
D: TRBD2
J: TRBJ2-1
CDR3: CASSSRGRVTYNEQFF
DNA: TGTGCCAGCAGCTCCCGGGGGAGGGTTACCTACAATGAGCAGTTCTTC

length: 14
size: .
V: TRBV5-4
D: .
J: TRBJ2-5
CDR3: CASSGPIDLETQYF
DNA: TGTGCCAGCAGCGGGCCTATTGACCTAGAGACCCAGTACTTC

length: 18
size: .
V: TRBV4-2
D: TRBD1
J: TRBJ2-5
CDR3: CASSLLLGGTGGGETQYF
DNA: TGTGCCAGCAGCCTCCTCCTGGGGGGTACAGGGGGAGGAGAGACCCAGTACTTC

length: 16
size: once
V: TRBV19
D: .
J: TRBJ1-6
CDR3: CASSRDLVPYNSPLHF
DNA: TGTGCCAGTAGCCGCGATCTAGTTCCCTATAATTCACCCCTCCACTTT

length: 13
size: .
V: TRBV12-3/TRBV12-4
D: .
J: TRBJ1-1
CDR3: CASSLGMNTEAFF
DNA: TGTGCCAGCAGTTTGGGCATGAACACTGAAGCTTTCTTT

length: 15
size: .
V: TRBV11-2
D: TRBD2
J: TRBJ2-1
CDR3: CASSSGLGSYNEQFF
DNA: TGTGCCAGCAGCTCGGGACTAGGATCCTACAATGAGCAGTTCTTC

length: 16
size: .
V: TRBV5-4
D: .
J: TRBJ2-5
CDR3: CASSANFRDFQETQYF
DNA: TGTGCCAGCAGCGCAAACTTCCGGGACTTCCAAGAGACCCAGTACTTC

length: 15
size: few
V: TRBV6-5
D: .
J: TRBJ2-3
CDR3: CASSYSGDNEDTQYF
DNA: TGTGCCAGCAGTTACTCTGGGGACAATGAGGATACGCAGTATTTT

length: 16
size: .
V: TRBV19
D: .
J: TRBJ1-5
CDR3: CASSIGVGARNQPQHF
DNA: TGTGCCAGTAGTATAGGGGTGGGGGCGCGGAATCAGCCCCAGCATTTT

length: 16
size: .
V: TRBV4-3
D: .
J: TRBJ1-1
CDR3: CASSHPDFRYNTEAFF
DNA: TGCGCCAGCAGCCACCCGGACTTTCGATATAACACTGAAGCTTTCTTT